The clone carrying this T cell receptor (beta chain) was seen more than once but under ten times. The data were taken from a study of T-cell memory formation after mild COVID-19. UMIs and sample barcodes were carried by the TCR alpha and TCR beta cDNA libraries that 5'RACE produced using constant-segment primers. TCRdb processed the 5' RACE reads anew with MiXCR; each CDR3 protein has one entry. The repertoire consists of 450,000 to 650,000 distinct CDR3 sequences, with less than 25% occurring once and the leading ten covering 7% to 9%. The CDR3 sequence is 13 residues long. With 5 bases clipped from V and 5 bases from J, the junction kept 5 bases outside the gene matches.

This receptor was identified in an adult woman who had mild COVID-19 (a few samples of this study predate the infection). Cell type and time point are not known. The chain links TRBV12-3 or TRBV12-4 to TRBJ2-5; the match to TRBD1 covers 7 bases. Sequencing was done on a sample of PBMCs or a T cell subset sorted from them (not recorded which). CDR3 residues: CASSGRGLETQYF. Written as DNA, the CDR3 is TGTGCCAGCAGTGGCAGGGGGTTGGAGACCCAGTACTTC.